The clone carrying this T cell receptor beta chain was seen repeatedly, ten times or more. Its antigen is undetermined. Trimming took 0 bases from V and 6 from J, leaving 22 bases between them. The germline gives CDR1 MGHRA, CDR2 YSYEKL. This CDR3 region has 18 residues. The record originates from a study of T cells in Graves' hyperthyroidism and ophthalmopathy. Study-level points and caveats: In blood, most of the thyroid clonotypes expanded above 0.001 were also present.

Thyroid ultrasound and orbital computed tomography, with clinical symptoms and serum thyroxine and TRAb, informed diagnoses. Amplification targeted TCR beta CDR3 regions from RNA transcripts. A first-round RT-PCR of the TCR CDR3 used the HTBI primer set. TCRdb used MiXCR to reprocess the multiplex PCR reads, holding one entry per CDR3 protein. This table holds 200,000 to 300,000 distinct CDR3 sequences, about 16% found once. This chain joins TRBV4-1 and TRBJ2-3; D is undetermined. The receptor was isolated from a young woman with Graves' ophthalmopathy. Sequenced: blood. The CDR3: CASSQEGFLTVGEDTQYF. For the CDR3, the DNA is TGCGCCAGCAGCCAAGAAGGGTTTTTAACGGTCGGAGAGGATACGCAGTATTTT.